The 15 T cell receptor beta chains below all came from one sample that was sequenced in a study of T cell repertoires in cytomegalovirus infection. One entry per CDR3 protein results from TCRdb running MiXCR on the reads. The repertoire holds about 300,000 distinct CDR3 sequences, with about 9.2% as singletons. The sample consisted of PBMCs. All receptors derive from a human donor in good health (CMV status not recorded). Some clones in this sample may be carry-over from other donors' samples.

As for this clonotype: A read error may produce the germline difference seen at one junction end. The chain carries TRBV28 and TRBJ2-1; 10 nucleotides match TRBD1. Looked up from germline, CDR1 is MDHEN and CDR2 is SYDVKM. The CDR3 consists of 18 residues. CDR3 loop: CASSSSGLGTGAYDEQFF. The CDR3 nucleotides read TGTGCCAGCAGCTCAAGTGGACTAGGGACAGGGGCCTACGATGAGCAGTTCTTC.

This chain uses TRBV29-1 with TRBJ2-3, with no clear D. V lost 4 bases, J lost 2 bases, and 16 bases lay in between. The length of the CDR3 is 15 residues. From germline, CDR1 is SQVTM and CDR2 ANQGSEA. This CDR3 reads CSVGEDRAFTDTQYF. The DNA of the CDR3 is TGCAGCGTTGGCGAGGACCGGGCCTTCACAGATACGCAGTATTTT.

V and J are TRBV28 and TRBJ1-5; tentatively, D is TRBD1 (5 bases). The CDR3 has 14 residues. Trimming removed 5 bases at V and 0 bases at J, with 8 bases between. Germline CDR1 MDHEN, CDR2 SYDVKM. The CDR3: CASSGGVSNQPQHF. The DNA of the CDR3 is TGTGCCAGCAGTGGGGGGGTTAGCAATCAGCCCCAGCATTTT.

The V call is TRBV29-1, the J call TRBJ2-3; 7 nucleotides align to TRBD2. The germline gives CDR1 SQVTM, CDR2 ANQGSEA. The CDR3 length is 14 residues. Trimming took 3 bases from V and 0 from J; bases not matched to a gene: 3. This CDR3 is CSVDGGISTDTQYF. Here the CDR3 DNA reads TGCAGCGTTGACGGGGGGATTAGCACAGATACGCAGTATTTT.

This clonotype was seen many times. V is TRBV2 and J is TRBJ2-1; maybe TRBD1 (7 bases). Germline V gene data show CDR1 as SNHLY and CDR2 as FYNNEI. With 2 bases removed from V and 6 bases from J, the gap between germline ends came to 23 bases. The CDR3 runs to 18 residues. The chain's CDR3 is CASSERGQPRREVNEQFF. CDR3 DNA sequence: TGTGCCAGCAGTGAAAGGGGACAGCCCCGCAGGGAGGTCAATGAGCAGTTCTTC.

This clonotype was picked up a small number of times. The chain has TRBV7-9 and TRBJ1-1; TRBD1 is a possible D gene (5 bases). The CDR3 is 16 residues long. Trimming took off 4 bases at V and 2 bases at J, with 17 bases between the two ends. The germline V gene has CDR1 SEHNR and CDR2 FQNEAQ (reference sequence). Written as DNA, the CDR3 is TGTGCCAGCAGCTCCCGGGACGTAGGGCCCAACACTGAAGCTTTCTTT. Its translation: CASSSRDVGPNTEAFF.

The V and J genes are TRBV3-1 and TRBJ1-5; D remains unclear. Deletions cut 0 bases from V and 3 bases from J, with 6 bases between. Per germline, CDR1 LGHDT and CDR2 YNNKEL (reference sequence). This CDR3 is 14 amino acids long. The DNA of the CDR3 is TGTGCCAGCAGCCAAGAGGGAAACAATCAGCCCCAGCATTTT. This translates into CASSQEGNNQPQHF. The full variable domain, in which reference TRBV3-1 and TRBJ1-5 provide the parts outside the CDR3, is DTAVSQTPKYLVTQMGNDKSIKCEQNLGHDTMYWYKQDSKKFLKIMFSYNNKELIINETVPNRFSPKSPDKAHLNLHINSLELGDSAVYFCASSQEGNNQPQHFGDGTRLSIL.

The sample holds many counts of this clonotype. CDR3 loop: CASSLTGVNYGYTF. CDR3 DNA: TGTGCCAGCAGCTTAACAGGGGTCAACTATGGCTACACCTTC. The gene calls are TRBV7-2 and TRBJ1-2; the match to TRBD1 covers 7 bases. CDR3 length: 14 amino acids. Losses at the gene ends were 2 bases for V and 2 bases for J; bases not matched to a gene: 2. CDR1 is SGHTA and CDR2 is FQGNSA in the germline V gene. Full variable domain (remainder filled in from reference TRBV7-2 and TRBJ1-2): GAGVSQSPSNKVTEKGKDVELRCDPISGHTALYWYRQSLGQGLEFLIYFQGNSAPDKSGLPSDRFSAERTGGSVSTLTIQRTQQEDSAVYLCASSLTGVNYGYTFGSGTRLTVV.

The rearrangement links TRBV29-1 to TRBJ1-1; weak D call: TRBD1 (5 bases). The CDR3 spans 10 residues. Trimming stripped 7 bases from V and 10 bases from J, with 13 bases between. The germline CDR1 and CDR2 sequences are SQVTM and ANQGSEA. The CDR3 nucleotides read TGCAGCGCCGAGGTGGGGGGAGCTTTCTTT. Its translation: CSAEVGGAFF.

This clonotype was found many times. The chain combines TRBV7-9 with TRBJ1-1; tentatively, D is TRBD1 (6 bases). CDR1 is SEHNR, CDR2 FQNEAQ, per germline (reference sequence). With 3 bases removed from V and 5 bases from J, the gap between germline ends came to 13 bases. The CDR3 covers 14 residues. CDR3 DNA sequence: TGTGCCAGCAGCTTCCGGGGGGCTAGTACTGAAGCTTTCTTT. Translating gives CASSFRGASTEAFF.

This clonotype was detected ten times or more. The chain carries TRBV19 and TRBJ2-1, with D maybe TRBD2 (7 bases). CDR3 size: 15 residues. Per the germline V gene, CDR1 is LNHDA and CDR2 is SQIVND (reference sequence). V was clipped by 7 bases and J by 7 bases, with 20 bases between them. The CDR3 protein is CASTLHRGALNEQFF. The CDR3 nucleotides are TGTGCCAGTACCCTCCACCGGGGGGCCCTGAATGAGCAGTTCTTC.

The chain has TRBV18 and TRBJ2-1; maybe TRBD2 (7 bases). Trimming stripped 2 bases from V and 2 bases from J, with 16 bases between. The CDR3 covers 17 residues. CDR1 and CDR2 from the germline V gene are KGHSH and LQKENI. For the CDR3, the DNA is TGTGCCAGCTCACCAAATGAGGGGGGGATCACCTACAATGAGCAGTTCTTC. Its protein is CASSPNEGGITYNEQFF.

This clonotype occurred many times. The V gene is TRBV7-6, the J gene TRBJ2-5; 8 bases map to TRBD1. Trimming removed 5 bases from V and 5 bases from J; junction bases left unmatched: 10. Germline V gives CDR1 SGHVS, CDR2 FNYEAQ. This CDR3 is 15 amino acids long. The CDR3: CASSRGPGGGETQYF. Written as DNA, the CDR3 is TGTGCCAGCAGCCGCGGCCCAGGGGGCGGGGAGACCCAGTACTTC.

The rearrangement joins TRBV10-3 to TRBJ1-1; no definite D call. The CDR3 sequence is 17 residues long. Germline V gene sequence: CDR1 ENHRY, CDR2 SYGVKD. Trimming removed 2 bases from V and 1 base from J, with 17 bases in between. The CDR3 here is CAISEKRAPIGNTEAFF. The CDR3 region has the DNA TGTGCCATCAGTGAGAAGAGGGCCCCGATCGGGAACACTGAAGCTTTCTTT.

This clonotype turned up a few times. This chain connects TRBV15 to TRBJ2-2; 7 bases match TRBD2. Trimming removed 4 bases from V and 4 bases from J; junction bases left unmatched: 3. Per the germline V gene, CDR1 is LNHNV and CDR2 is YYDKDF (reference sequence). This CDR3 has 14 amino acids. The CDR3 region is CATSTGRVTGELFF. For the CDR3, the DNA is TGTGCCACCAGCACAGGGAGGGTCACCGGGGAGCTGTTTTTT. The full variable domain, rest sourced from reference TRBV15 and TRBJ2-2, is DAMVIQNPRYQVTQFGKPVTLSCSQTLNHNVMYWYQQKSSQAPKLLFHYYDKDFNNEADTPDNFQSRRPNTSFCFLDIRSPGLGDTAMYLCATSTGRVTGELFFGEGSRLTVL.